This TCR beta chain was identified during a study of cytomegalovirus exposure and HLA in healthy donors. In this sample, this clone turned up a few times. Primers: 60 Vbeta forward and 13 Jbeta reverse. Sequencing was performed with immunoSEQ multiplex PCR; in TCRdb, only in-frame clones are kept and a portion is missing. Of approximately 120,000 clones listed, approximately 80% are singletons. The sample taken for sequencing was PBMCs. This sequence originates from a woman aged 40 to 50 in good health and CMV-seropositive.

CDR3 DNA: TGCGCCAGCAGCTACAGGGGCCTCGGGGACACCATATATTTT. The encoded protein is CASSYRGLGDTIYF. This chain connects TRBV4-1 to TRBJ1-3, with 7 nucleotides matching TRBD1. The V segment lost 5 bases and the J segment 8 bases; nucleotides outside the gene matches: 9. CDR1 MGHRA and CDR2 YSYEKL come from the germline V gene. The CDR3 covers 14 residues.